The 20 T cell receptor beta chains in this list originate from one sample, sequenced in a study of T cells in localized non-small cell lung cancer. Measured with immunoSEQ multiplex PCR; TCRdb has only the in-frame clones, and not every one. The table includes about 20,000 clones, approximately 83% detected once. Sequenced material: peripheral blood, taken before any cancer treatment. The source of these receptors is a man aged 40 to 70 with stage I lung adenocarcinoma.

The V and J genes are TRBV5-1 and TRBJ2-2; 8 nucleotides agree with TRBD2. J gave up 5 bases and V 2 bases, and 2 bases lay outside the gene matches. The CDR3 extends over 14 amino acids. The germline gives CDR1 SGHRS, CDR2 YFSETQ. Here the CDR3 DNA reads TGCGCCAGCAGCTTACCGGGAGGGACCGGGGAGCTGTTTTTT. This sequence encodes CASSLPGGTGELFF.

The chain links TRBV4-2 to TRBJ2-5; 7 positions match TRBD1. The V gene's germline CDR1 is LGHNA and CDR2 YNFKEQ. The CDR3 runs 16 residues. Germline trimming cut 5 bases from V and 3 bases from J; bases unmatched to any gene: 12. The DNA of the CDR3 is TGTGCCAGCAGCGGACACCCCAGGACAGGAGAAGAGACCCAGTACTTC. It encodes CASSGHPRTGEETQYF.

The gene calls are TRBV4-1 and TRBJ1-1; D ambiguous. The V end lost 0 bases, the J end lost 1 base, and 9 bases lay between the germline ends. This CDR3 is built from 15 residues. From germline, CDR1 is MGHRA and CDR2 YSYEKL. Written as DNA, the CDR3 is TGCGCCAGCAGCCAAGATGCCACATGGAACACTGAAGCTTTCTTT. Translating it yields CASSQDATWNTEAFF.

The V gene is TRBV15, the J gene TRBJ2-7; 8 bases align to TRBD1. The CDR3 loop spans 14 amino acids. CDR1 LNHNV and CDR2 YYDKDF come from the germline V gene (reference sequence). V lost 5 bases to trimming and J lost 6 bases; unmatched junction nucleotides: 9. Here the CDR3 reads CATSVTGALSEQYF. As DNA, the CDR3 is TGTGCCACCAGCGTGACAGGGGCCCTAAGCGAGCAGTACTTC.

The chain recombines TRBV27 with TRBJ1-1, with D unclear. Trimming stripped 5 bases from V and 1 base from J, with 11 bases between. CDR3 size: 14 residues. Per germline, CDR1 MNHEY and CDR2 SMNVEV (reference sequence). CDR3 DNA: TGTGCCAGCAGTCCCGCGCGGTCGAACACTGAAGCTTTCTTT. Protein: CASSPARSNTEAFF.

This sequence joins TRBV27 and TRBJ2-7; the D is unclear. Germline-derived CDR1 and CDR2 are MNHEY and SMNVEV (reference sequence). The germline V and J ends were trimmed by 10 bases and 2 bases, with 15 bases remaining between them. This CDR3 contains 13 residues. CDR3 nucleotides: TGTGCCACCAGCCCCCCTTATCCCTACGAGCAGTACTTC. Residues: CATSPPYPYEQYF.

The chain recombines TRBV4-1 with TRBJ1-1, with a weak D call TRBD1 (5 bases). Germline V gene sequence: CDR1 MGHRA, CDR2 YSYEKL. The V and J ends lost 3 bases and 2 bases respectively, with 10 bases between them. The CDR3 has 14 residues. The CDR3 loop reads CASSHRGQNTEAFF. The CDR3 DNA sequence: TGCGCCAGCAGCCATAGAGGACAAAACACTGAAGCTTTCTTT.

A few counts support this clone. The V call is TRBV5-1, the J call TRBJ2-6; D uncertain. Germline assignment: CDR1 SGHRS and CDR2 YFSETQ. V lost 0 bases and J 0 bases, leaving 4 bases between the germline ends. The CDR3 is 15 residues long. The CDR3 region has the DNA TGCGCCAGCAGCTTGGACGTCTCTGGGGCCAACGTCCTGACTTTC. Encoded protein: CASSLDVSGANVLTF.

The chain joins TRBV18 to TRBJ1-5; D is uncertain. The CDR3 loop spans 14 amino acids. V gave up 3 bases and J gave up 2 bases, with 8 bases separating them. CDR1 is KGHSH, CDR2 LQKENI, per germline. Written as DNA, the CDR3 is TGTGCCAGCTCACCGATCCCAGGCAATCAGCCCCAGCATTTT. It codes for CASSPIPGNQPQHF.

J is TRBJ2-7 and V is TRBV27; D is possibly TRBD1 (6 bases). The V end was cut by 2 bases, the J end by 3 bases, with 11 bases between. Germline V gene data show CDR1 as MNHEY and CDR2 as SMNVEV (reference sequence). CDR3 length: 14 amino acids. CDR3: CASSLDGGFYEQYF. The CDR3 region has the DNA TGTGCCAGCAGTTTAGATGGGGGCTTCTACGAGCAGTACTTC.

CDR3 in DNA: TGTGCCAGCAGCCCGGGAGACTACAATGAGCAGTTCTTC. Its protein product is CASSPGDYNEQFF. The chain couples TRBV11-2 to TRBJ2-1; possibly TRBD2 for D (6 bases). CDR3 length: 13 residues. The germline gives CDR1 SGHAT, CDR2 FQNNGV. The V gene lost 5 bases and the J gene lost 3 bases, with 8 bases spanning the gap.

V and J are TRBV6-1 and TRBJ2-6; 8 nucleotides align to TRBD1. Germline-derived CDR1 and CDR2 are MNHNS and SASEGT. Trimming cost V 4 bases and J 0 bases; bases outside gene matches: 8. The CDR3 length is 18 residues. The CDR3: CASSVGTGTLSGANVLTF. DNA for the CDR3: TGTGCCAGCAGTGTGGGGACAGGCACCCTCTCTGGGGCCAACGTCCTGACTTTC.

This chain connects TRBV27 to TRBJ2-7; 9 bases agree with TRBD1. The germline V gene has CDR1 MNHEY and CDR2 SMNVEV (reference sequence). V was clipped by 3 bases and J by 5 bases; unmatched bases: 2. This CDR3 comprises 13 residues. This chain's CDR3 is CASSFTGGDEQYF. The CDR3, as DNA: TGTGCCAGCAGTTTTACAGGGGGCGACGAGCAGTACTTC.

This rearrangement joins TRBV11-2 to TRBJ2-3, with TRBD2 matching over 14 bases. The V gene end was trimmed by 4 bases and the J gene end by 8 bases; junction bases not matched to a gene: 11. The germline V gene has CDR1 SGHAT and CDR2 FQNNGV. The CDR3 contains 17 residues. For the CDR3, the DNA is TGTGCCAGCAGCTCACTCCCGGGACTAGCGGGAGACGGTACGCAGTATTTT. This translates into CASSSLPGLAGDGTQYF. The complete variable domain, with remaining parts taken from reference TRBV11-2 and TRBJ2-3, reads EAGVAQSPRYKIIEKRQSVAFWCNPISGHATLYWYQQILGQGPKLLIQFQNNGVVDDSQLPKDRFSAERLKGVDSTLKIQPAKLEDSAVYLCASSSLPGLAGDGTQYFGPGTRLTVL.

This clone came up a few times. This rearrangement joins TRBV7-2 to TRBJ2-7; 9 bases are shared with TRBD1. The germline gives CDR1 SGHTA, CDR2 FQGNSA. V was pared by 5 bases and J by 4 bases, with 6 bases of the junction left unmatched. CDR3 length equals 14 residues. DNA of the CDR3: TGTGCCAGCAGCGAGGGACAGGGTTGGTACGAGCAGTACTTC. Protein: CASSEGQGWYEQYF.

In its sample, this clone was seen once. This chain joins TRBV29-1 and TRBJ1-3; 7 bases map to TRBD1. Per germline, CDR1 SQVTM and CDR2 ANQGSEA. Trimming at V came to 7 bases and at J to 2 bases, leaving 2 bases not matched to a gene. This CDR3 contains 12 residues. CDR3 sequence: CSATGTGNTIYF. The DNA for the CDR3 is TGCAGCGCGACAGGGACTGGAAACACCATATATTTT.

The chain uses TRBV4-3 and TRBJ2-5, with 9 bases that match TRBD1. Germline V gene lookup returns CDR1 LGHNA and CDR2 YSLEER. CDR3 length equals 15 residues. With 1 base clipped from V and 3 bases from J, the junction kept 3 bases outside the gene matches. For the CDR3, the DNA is TGCGCCAGCAGCCAAGTGGGACAGGGTAAAGAGACCCAGTACTTC. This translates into CASSQVGQGKETQYF.

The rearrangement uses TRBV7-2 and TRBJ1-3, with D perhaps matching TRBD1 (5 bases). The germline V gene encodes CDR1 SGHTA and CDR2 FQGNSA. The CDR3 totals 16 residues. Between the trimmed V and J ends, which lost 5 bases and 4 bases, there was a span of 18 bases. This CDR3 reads CASSAGRGIDGNTIYF. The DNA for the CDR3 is TGTGCCAGCAGCGCCGGCCGGGGGATCGACGGAAACACCATATATTTT.

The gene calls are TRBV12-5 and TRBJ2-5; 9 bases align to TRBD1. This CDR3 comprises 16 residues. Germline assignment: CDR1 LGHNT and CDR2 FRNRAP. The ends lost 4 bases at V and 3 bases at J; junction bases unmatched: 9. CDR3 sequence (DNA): TGTGCTAGTGGTTGGATCCGGGACAGGGTCGAAGAGACCCAGTACTTC. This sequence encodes CASGWIRDRVEETQYF.

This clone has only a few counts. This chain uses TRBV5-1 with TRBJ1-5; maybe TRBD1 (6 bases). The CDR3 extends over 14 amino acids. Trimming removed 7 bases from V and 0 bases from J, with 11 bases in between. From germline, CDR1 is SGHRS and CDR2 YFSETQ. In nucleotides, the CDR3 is TGCGCCAGCCGGGAGGACAGTAGCAATCAGCCCCAGCATTTT. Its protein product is CASREDSSNQPQHF.